These 20 T cell receptor beta chains originate from one sample sequenced in a study of blood T cell repertoires in COVID-19. TCRdb's copy holds only in-frame clones and misses some; the assay was immunoSEQ multiplex PCR. Found here are some 140,000 clones, 80% to 90% of them singletons; the top ten hold roughly 13%. Sequencing was carried out using peripheral blood. The receptors were sampled from a human donor in a cohort sampled during active COVID-19.

This chain joins TRBV5-1 and TRBJ2-1, with 9 bases lining up with TRBD1. Germline V lookup: CDR1 SGHRS, CDR2 YFSETQ. The V segment lost 1 base and the J segment 10 bases; nucleotides outside the gene matches: 6. CDR3 length: 14 residues. The CDR3 coding sequence is TGCGCCAGCAGCTTGTCCCGACAGGGGGGCGAGCAGTTCTTC. Its protein product is CASSLSRQGGEQFF.

The chain uses TRBV7-2 and TRBJ1-6; perhaps TRBD1 as D (5 bases). The length of the CDR3 is 15 residues. The ends were cut back, 1 base at V and 9 bases at J, with 13 bases in the middle. Germline V gene data show CDR1 as SGHTA and CDR2 as FQGNSA. The CDR3: CASSLVWQGGSPLHF. CDR3 nucleotide sequence: TGTGCCAGCAGCTTAGTCTGGCAGGGAGGTTCACCCCTCCACTTT.

The chain uses TRBV5-4 and TRBJ2-3; 13 bases fit TRBD2. The germline V gene has CDR1 SGHNT and CDR2 YYREEE (reference sequence). V lost 5 bases, J lost 0 bases, and 9 bases stayed unmatched. This CDR3 has 18 amino acids. CDR3 coding DNA: TGTGCCAGCAGTCCCCGACTAGCGGGGGGAACTAGCACAGATACGCAGTATTTT. It codes for CASSPRLAGGTSTDTQYF.

V usage is TRBV3-1 (or the pseudogene TRBV3-2) and J usage is TRBJ2-5; the D gene is possibly TRBD2 (5 bases). CDR1 is LGHDT and CDR2 is YNNKEL in the germline V gene (reference sequence). The CDR3 totals 15 residues. Trimming took 0 bases from V and 5 from J, leaving 13 bases between them. Here the CDR3 DNA reads TGTGCCAGCAGCCAAGATCTGAGGGTAGAGGAGACCCAGTACTTC. Amino acid sequence: CASSQDLRVEETQYF.

The genes are TRBV7-4 and TRBJ2-3; tentatively, D is TRBD2 (6 bases). Between the trimmed V and J ends, which lost 4 bases and 7 bases, there was a span of 24 bases. Germline values: CDR1 SGHVT, CDR2 SQSDAQ. The CDR3 runs to 17 residues. CDR3 region: CASSSNGPWASAHTQYF. The CDR3 DNA reads as TGTGCCAGCAGCTCCAACGGGCCATGGGCTAGCGCTCATACGCAGTATTTT. Full variable domain (outside the CDR3, taken from reference TRBV7-4 and TRBJ2-3): GAGVSQSPRYKVAKRGRDVALRCDSISGHVTLYWYRQTLGQGSEVLTYSQSDAQRDKSGRPSGRFSAERPERSVSTLKIQRTEQGDSAVYLCASSSNGPWASAHTQYFGPGTRLTVL.

The gene calls are TRBV11-1 and TRBJ2-5, with D unclear. The CDR3 extends over 12 amino acids. Germline-derived CDR1 and CDR2 are SGHAT and FQDESV (reference sequence). Trimming cost V 5 bases and J 5 bases, with 9 bases left between them. This CDR3 reads CASSHSRETQYF. In DNA, the CDR3 is TGTGCCAGCAGCCATTCACGGGAGACCCAGTACTTC.

CDR3 coding DNA: TGTGCCAGCAGCTTAGGGAGCGGGGAGGGGTACGAGCAGTACTTC. Translated, it gives CASSLGSGEGYEQYF. The chain links TRBV7-6 to TRBJ2-7; 7 bases align to TRBD2. Germline values: CDR1 SGHVS, CDR2 FNYEAQ. The ends lost 1 base at V and 4 bases at J; junction bases unmatched: 7. This CDR3 has 15 amino acids.

The chain employs TRBV3-1 (or the pseudogene TRBV3-2) and TRBJ1-5; TRBD1 matches 10 bases. This CDR3 comprises 16 residues. The J segment lost 2 bases and the V segment lost 1 base, leaving 2 bases of the junction unmatched. The germline gives CDR1 LGHDT, CDR2 YNNKEL (reference sequence). CDR3 protein: CASSQGGQGGNQPQHF. In DNA form, the CDR3 reads TGTGCCAGCAGCCAAGGTGGACAGGGGGGCAATCAGCCCCAGCATTTT.

The chain links TRBV9 to TRBJ1-1; D is undetermined. The CDR3 covers 14 residues. CDR1 and CDR2 from the germline V gene are SGDLS and YYNGEE. Trimming shortened V by 4 bases and J by 1 base, and 11 bases separated the two germline ends. For the CDR3, the DNA is TGTGCCAGCAGCCCCCTAGTTACGAACACTGAAGCTTTCTTT. It specifies CASSPLVTNTEAFF.

This rearrangement joins TRBV5-1 to TRBJ1-1; 7 bases are a match to TRBD1. The CDR3 sequence is 15 residues long. Germline lookup yields CDR1 SGHRS and CDR2 YFSETQ. The J segment lost 4 bases and the V segment lost 4 bases, leaving 10 bases of the junction unmatched. The CDR3 loop reads CASSLMGQPSTEAFF. The CDR3 DNA follows: TGCGCCAGCAGCCTAATGGGACAGCCTAGCACTGAAGCTTTCTTT. Together with reference TRBV5-1 and TRBJ1-1, the CDR3 gives the full variable domain: KAGVTQTPRYLIKTRGQQVTLSCSPISGHRSVSWYQQTPGQGLQFLFEYFSETQRNKGNFPGRFSGRQFSNSRSEMNVSTLELGDSALYLCASSLMGQPSTEAFFGQGTRLTVV.

The chain uses TRBV5-4 and TRBJ1-5; TRBD1 might be the D (6 bases). The CDR3 loop spans 13 amino acids. From germline, CDR1 is SGHNT and CDR2 YYREEE (reference sequence). With 2 bases removed from V and 8 bases from J, the gap between germline ends came to 11 bases. CDR3: CASSFGAGEPQHF. As DNA, the CDR3 is TGTGCCAGCAGCTTTGGGGCAGGGGAGCCCCAGCATTTT.

The chain combines TRBV6-6 with TRBJ2-7, with 7 bases aligning to TRBD2. V lost 7 bases, J lost 2 bases, and 11 bases stayed unmatched. This CDR3 is built from 15 residues. Germline CDR1 is MNHNY and CDR2 is SVGAGI (reference sequence). The CDR3 is CASTQAGDITYEQYF. Here the CDR3 DNA reads TGTGCCAGCACCCAGGCGGGGGATATAACCTACGAGCAGTACTTC.

V is TRBV19 and J is TRBJ1-1, with 7 bases identical to TRBD1. CDR1 LNHDA and CDR2 SQIVND come from the germline V gene (reference sequence). V was pared by 6 bases and J by 11 bases, with 18 bases of the junction left unmatched. This CDR3 spans 15 amino acids. This chain's CDR3 is CASRQTGEPTKLAFF. The CDR3 DNA reads as TGTGCCAGTAGACAAACAGGGGAACCAACGAAGTTGGCTTTCTTT.

The genes are TRBV20-1 and TRBJ1-1, with D possibly TRBD1 on 5 matching bases. Trimming removed 3 bases from V and 3 bases from J, with 20 bases in between. CDR1 is DFQATT and CDR2 is SNEGSKA in the germline V gene (reference sequence). The CDR3 is 16 amino acids. CDR3 in DNA: TGCAGTGCTAGTAGGGCCCTGCGGGGCACCCACACTGAAGCTTTCTTT. Translating it yields CSASRALRGTHTEAFF.

V gene TRBV28 combines with J gene TRBJ2-2; D perhaps matches TRBD1 (6 bases). V gave up 5 bases and J gave up 0 bases, with 10 bases separating them. The CDR3 is made up of 15 amino acids. CDR1 is MDHEN and CDR2 is SYDVKM in the germline V gene. CDR3 sequence reads: CASSTQGTNTGELFF. The CDR3 region has the DNA TGTGCCAGCAGTACCCAGGGGACGAACACCGGGGAGCTGTTTTTT.

CDR3 nucleotide sequence: TGTGCCAGCAGCTTAGAGGGCGGGAGTCAGCCCCAGCATTTT. It translates to CASSLEGGSQPQHF. V and J are TRBV7-9 and TRBJ1-5; D unclear. The CDR3 has 14 amino acids. Germline V gene data show CDR1 as SEHNR and CDR2 as FQNEAQ (reference sequence). The ends were cut back, 1 base at V and 6 bases at J, with 10 bases in the middle.

The J gene is TRBJ1-1, the V gene TRBV5-1; no firm D call. CDR1 is SGHRS and CDR2 is YFSETQ in the germline V gene. The CDR3 contains 14 residues. V lost 5 bases, J lost 2 bases, and 13 bases lay in between. The CDR3 loop reads CASRPEAVNTEAFF. The CDR3 DNA reads TGCGCCAGCAGGCCGGAGGCAGTAAACACTGAAGCTTTCTTT.

This clone came up many times. The chain joins TRBV9 to TRBJ1-5; D is undetermined. The V gene lost 0 bases and the J gene lost 2 bases, with 18 bases spanning the gap. This CDR3 contains 18 residues. Germline loops: CDR1 SGDLS, CDR2 YYNGEE. CDR3 region: CASSVAVREAARNQPQHF. DNA for the CDR3: TGTGCCAGCAGCGTAGCGGTTCGGGAGGCGGCCCGCAATCAGCCCCAGCATTTT.

V is TRBV5-1 and J is TRBJ1-1; D is uncertain. The CDR3 has 15 residues. V lost 4 bases and J 0 bases, leaving 13 bases between the germline ends. Germline assignment: CDR1 SGHRS and CDR2 YFSETQ. The CDR3 nucleotides read TGCGCCAGCAGCCCGAGGGCAGCTATGAACACTGAAGCTTTCTTT. Its protein is CASSPRAAMNTEAFF.

The gene calls are TRBV5-1 and TRBJ2-5; 9 positions match TRBD1. The length of the CDR3 is 14 residues. Trimming took 4 bases from V and 4 from J; bases not matched to a gene: 5. The germline V gene has CDR1 SGHRS and CDR2 YFSETQ. CDR3 sequence: CASSPETGGETQYF. In DNA, the CDR3 is TGCGCCAGCAGCCCCGAGACAGGGGGAGAGACCCAGTACTTC. The entire variable domain, with the rest obtained from reference TRBV5-1 and TRBJ2-5, is as follows: KAGVTQTPRYLIKTRGQQVTLSCSPISGHRSVSWYQQTPGQGLQFLFEYFSETQRNKGNFPGRFSGRQFSNSRSEMNVSTLELGDSALYLCASSPETGGETQYFGPGTRLLVL.